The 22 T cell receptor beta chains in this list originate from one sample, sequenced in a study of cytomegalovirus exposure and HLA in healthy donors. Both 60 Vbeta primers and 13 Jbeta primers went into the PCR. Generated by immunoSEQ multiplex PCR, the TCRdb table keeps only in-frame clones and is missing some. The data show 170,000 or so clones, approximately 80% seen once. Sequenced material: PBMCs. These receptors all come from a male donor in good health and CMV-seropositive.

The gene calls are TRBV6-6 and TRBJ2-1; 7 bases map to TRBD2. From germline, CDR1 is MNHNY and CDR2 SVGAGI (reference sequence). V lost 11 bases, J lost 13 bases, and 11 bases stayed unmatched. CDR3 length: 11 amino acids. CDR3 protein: CAGQLGGIQFF. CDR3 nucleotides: TGTGCCGGGCAGTTGGGAGGGATTCAGTTCTTC.

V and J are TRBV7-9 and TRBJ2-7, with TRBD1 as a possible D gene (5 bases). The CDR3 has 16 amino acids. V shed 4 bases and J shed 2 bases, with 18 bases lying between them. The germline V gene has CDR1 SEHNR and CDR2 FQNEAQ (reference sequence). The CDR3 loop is CASSSRRADTTYEQYF. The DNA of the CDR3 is TGTGCCAGCAGCTCCAGACGTGCGGACACCACCTACGAGCAGTACTTC. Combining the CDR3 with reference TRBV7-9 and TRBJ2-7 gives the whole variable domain DTGVSQNPRHKITKRGQNVTFRCDPISEHNRLYWYRQTLGQGPEFLTYFQNEAQLEKSRLLSDRFSAERPKGSFSTLEIQRTEQGDSAMYLCASSSRRADTTYEQYFGPGTRLTVT.

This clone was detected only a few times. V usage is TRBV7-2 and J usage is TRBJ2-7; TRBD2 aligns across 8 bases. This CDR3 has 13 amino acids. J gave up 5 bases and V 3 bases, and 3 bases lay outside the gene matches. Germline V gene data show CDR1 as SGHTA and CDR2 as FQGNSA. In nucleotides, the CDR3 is TGTGCCAGCAGCTTCAGACTAGCGAACGAGCAGTACTTC. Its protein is CASSFRLANEQYF.

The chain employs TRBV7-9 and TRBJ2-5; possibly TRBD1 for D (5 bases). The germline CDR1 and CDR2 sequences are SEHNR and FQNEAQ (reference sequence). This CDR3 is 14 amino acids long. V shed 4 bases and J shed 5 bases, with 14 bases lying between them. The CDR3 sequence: CASSSDNLGETQYF. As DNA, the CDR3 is TGTGCCAGCAGCTCGGACAACCTCGGGGAGACCCAGTACTTC.

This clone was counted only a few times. The CDR3 sequence is CASSEQGTEAFF. CDR3 DNA sequence: TGTGCCAGCAGTGAACAGGGTACTGAAGCTTTCTTT. The chain combines TRBV6-1 with TRBJ1-1; TRBD1 might be the D (5 bases). V shed 2 bases and J shed 5 bases, with 6 bases lying between them. This CDR3 is 12 amino acids long. The germline V gene has CDR1 MNHNS and CDR2 SASEGT.

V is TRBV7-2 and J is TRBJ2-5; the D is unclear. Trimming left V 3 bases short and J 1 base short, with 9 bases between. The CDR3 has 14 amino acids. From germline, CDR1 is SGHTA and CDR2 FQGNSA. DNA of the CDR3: TGTGCCAGCAGCTTCCCGGAGTTCCAAGAGACCCAGTACTTC. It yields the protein CASSFPEFQETQYF.

The CDR3 DNA is TGTGCCAGCAGCTCTCCCCGCCGGGACAGGCAAGGGTTCTACGAGCAGTACTTC. As protein: CASSSPRRDRQGFYEQYF. V gene TRBV7-9 combines with J gene TRBJ2-7; 8 bases map to TRBD1. The CDR3 totals 18 residues. Losses at the gene ends were 4 bases for V and 3 bases for J; bases not matched to a gene: 17. Germline values: CDR1 SEHNR, CDR2 FQNEAQ (reference sequence).

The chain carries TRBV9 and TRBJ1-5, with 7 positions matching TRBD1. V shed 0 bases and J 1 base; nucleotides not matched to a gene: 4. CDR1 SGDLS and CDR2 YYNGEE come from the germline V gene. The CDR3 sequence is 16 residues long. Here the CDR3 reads CASSVGAGGSNQPQHF. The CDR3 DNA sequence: TGTGCCAGCAGCGTAGGTGCAGGGGGAAGCAATCAGCCCCAGCATTTT. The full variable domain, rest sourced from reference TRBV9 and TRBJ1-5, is DSGVTQTPKHLITATGQRVTLRCSPRSGDLSVYWYQQSLDQGLQFLIQYYNGEERAKGNILERFSAQQFPDLHSELNLSSLELGDSALYFCASSVGAGGSNQPQHFGDGTRLSIL.

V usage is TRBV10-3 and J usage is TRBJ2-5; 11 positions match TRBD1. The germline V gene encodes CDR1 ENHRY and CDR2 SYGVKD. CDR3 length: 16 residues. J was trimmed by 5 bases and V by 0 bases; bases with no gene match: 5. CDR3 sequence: CAISESTGQGVETQYF. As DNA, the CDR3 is TGTGCCATCAGTGAGTCGACGGGACAGGGGGTTGAGACCCAGTACTTC.

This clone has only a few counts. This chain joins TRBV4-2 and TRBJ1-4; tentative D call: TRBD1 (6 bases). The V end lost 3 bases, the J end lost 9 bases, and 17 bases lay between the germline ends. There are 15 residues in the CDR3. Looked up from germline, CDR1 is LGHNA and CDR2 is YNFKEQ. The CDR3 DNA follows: TGTGCCAGCAGCCAGACAGGAAGCCTCGTGCAAAAACTGTTTTTT. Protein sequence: CASSQTGSLVQKLFF.

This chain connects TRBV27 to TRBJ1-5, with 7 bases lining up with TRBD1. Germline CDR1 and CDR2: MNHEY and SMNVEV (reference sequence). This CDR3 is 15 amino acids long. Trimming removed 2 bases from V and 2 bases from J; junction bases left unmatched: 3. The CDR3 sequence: CASSLEGTGNQPQHF. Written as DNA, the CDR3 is TGTGCCAGCAGTTTAGAGGGGACAGGCAATCAGCCCCAGCATTTT.

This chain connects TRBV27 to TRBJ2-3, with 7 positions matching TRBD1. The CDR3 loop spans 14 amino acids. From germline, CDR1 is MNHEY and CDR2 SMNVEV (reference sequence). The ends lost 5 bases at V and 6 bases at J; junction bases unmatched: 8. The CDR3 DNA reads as TGTGCCAGCAGTCACAGACAGGGACGGGATACGCAGTATTTT. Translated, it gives CASSHRQGRDTQYF.

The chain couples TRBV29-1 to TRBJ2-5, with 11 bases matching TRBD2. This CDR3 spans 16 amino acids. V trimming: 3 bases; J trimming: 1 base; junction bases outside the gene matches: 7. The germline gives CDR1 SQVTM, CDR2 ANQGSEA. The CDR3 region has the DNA TGCAGCGTTGATAAGGGACTAGCGGTATTCCAAGAGACCCAGTACTTC. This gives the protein CSVDKGLAVFQETQYF.

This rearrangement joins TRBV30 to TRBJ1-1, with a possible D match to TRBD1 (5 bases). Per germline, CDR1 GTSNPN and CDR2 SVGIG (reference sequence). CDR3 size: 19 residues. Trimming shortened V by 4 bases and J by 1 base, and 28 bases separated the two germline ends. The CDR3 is CAWKRSLFGRIGANTEAFF. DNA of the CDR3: TGTGCCTGGAAAAGGTCTCTTTTCGGGAGGATAGGGGCGAACACTGAAGCTTTCTTT.

CDR3 in DNA: TGTGCCAGCAGTTACAAGGGGACAGGGCCCTACAATGAGCAGTTCTTC. It yields the protein CASSYKGTGPYNEQFF. This chain uses TRBV6-5 with TRBJ2-1; 9 nucleotides align to TRBD1. The CDR3 has 16 amino acids. Trimming cost V 2 bases and J 2 bases; bases outside gene matches: 4. Germline values: CDR1 MNHEY, CDR2 SVGAGI.

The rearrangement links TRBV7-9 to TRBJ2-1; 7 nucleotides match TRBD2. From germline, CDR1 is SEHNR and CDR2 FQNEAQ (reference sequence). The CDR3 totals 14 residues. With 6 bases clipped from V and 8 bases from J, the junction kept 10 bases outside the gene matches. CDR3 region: CASSSTSRDHEQFF. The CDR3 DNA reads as TGTGCCAGCAGTTCGACTAGCCGTGACCATGAGCAGTTCTTC.

The CDR3 here is CASSLGSRPDTQYF. In nucleotides, the CDR3 is TGTGCCAGCAGTTTGGGTAGCAGACCAGATACGCAGTATTTT. V gene TRBV28 combines with J gene TRBJ2-3; unclear D gene. The CDR3 is 14 amino acids. Trimming removed 3 bases from V and 4 bases from J, with 11 bases in between. Looked up from germline, CDR1 is MDHEN and CDR2 is SYDVKM. Looking up the rest from reference TRBV28 and TRBJ2-3 gives the full variable domain: DVKVTQSSRYLVKRTGEKVFLECVQDMDHENMFWYRQDPGLGLRLIYFSYDVKMKEKGDIPEGYSVSREKKERFSLILESASTNQTSMYLCASSLGSRPDTQYFGPGTRLTVL.

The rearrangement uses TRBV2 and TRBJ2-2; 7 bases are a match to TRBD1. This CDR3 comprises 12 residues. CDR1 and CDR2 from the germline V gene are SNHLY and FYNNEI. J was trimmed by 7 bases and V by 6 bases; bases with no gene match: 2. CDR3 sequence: CASRDRDGELFF. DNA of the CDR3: TGTGCCAGCAGAGACAGGGACGGGGAGCTGTTTTTT.

Here the CDR3 DNA reads TGTGCCAGCAGCTTAGGGGACAGGGACTACGAGCAGTACTTC. Its protein is CASSLGDRDYEQYF. The V gene is TRBV7-9, the J gene TRBJ2-7; TRBD1 agrees at 9 bases. The CDR3 runs to 14 residues. Germline V gene data show CDR1 as SEHNR and CDR2 as FQNEAQ (reference sequence). V dropped 1 base and J dropped 3; count of bases not matched to a gene: 1.

CDR3 coding DNA: TGTGCCAGCCAAGCCCCCGGTGGCTACACCTTC. Translation gives CASQAPGGYTF. V is TRBV6-1 and J is TRBJ1-2; the D is unclear. Per germline, CDR1 MNHNS and CDR2 SASEGT. The V end lost 8 bases, the J end lost 7 bases, and 11 bases lay between the germline ends. The CDR3 has 11 amino acids.

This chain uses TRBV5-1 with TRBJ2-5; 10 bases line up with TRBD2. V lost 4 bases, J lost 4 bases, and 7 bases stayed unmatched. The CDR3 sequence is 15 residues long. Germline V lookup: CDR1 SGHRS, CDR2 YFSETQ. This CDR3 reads CASSEGLAKGETQYF. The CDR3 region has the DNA TGCGCCAGCAGCGAGGGACTAGCGAAAGGAGAGACCCAGTACTTC.

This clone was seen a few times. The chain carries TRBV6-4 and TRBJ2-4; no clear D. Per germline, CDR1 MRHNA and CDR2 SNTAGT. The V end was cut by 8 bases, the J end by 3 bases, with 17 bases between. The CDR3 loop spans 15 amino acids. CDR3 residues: CASPCTEDGKNIQYF. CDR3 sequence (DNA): TGTGCCAGCCCTTGTACTGAAGATGGCAAAAACATTCAGTACTTC.